A single sample is the source of the 23 T cell receptor beta chains below, sequenced in a study of blood T cell repertoires in COVID-19. Sequencing used immunoSEQ multiplex PCR; TCRdb keeps in-frame clones, though not all of them. The sample yields around 140,000 clones, about 89% seen once. The sequencing input was peripheral blood. All receptors derive from a man of 80 years or more with acute or convalescent COVID-19.

V is TRBV27 and J is TRBJ2-1; TRBD1 matches 7 bases. V was pared by 7 bases and J by 4 bases, with 4 bases of the junction left unmatched. The CDR3 is made up of 13 amino acids. Germline V gene sequence: CDR1 MNHEY, CDR2 SMNVEV (reference sequence). The CDR3 spells CASMGQSYNEQFF. The CDR3 region has the DNA TGTGCCAGCATGGGACAGTCGTACAATGAGCAGTTCTTC.

The chain carries TRBV7-9 and TRBJ1-5; the match to TRBD1 covers 8 bases. The germline CDR1 and CDR2 sequences are SEHNR and FQNEAQ (reference sequence). The CDR3 is made up of 14 amino acids. V was pared by 3 bases and J by 5 bases, with 3 bases of the junction left unmatched. The CDR3 region is CASSFTGGDQPQHF. The DNA for the CDR3 is TGTGCCAGCAGCTTTACAGGGGGGGATCAGCCCCAGCATTTT.

The chain joins TRBV19 to TRBJ1-3, with 11 nucleotides matching TRBD1. The CDR3 runs to 16 residues. The germline CDR1 and CDR2 sequences are LNHDA and SQIVND (reference sequence). V dropped 3 bases and J dropped 4; count of bases not matched to a gene: 5. The CDR3 DNA follows: TGTGCCAGTAGTATTCGGACAGGGGGCGGCGGAAACACCATATATTTT. Translated: CASSIRTGGGGNTIYF. The entire variable domain, with the rest obtained from reference TRBV19 and TRBJ1-3, is as follows: DGGITQSPKYLFRKEGQNVTLSCEQNLNHDAMYWYRQDPGQGLRLIYYSQIVNDFQKGDIAEGYSVSREKKESFPLTVTSAQKNPTAFYLCASSIRTGGGGNTIYFGEGSWLTVV.

This clone appeared once. V gene TRBV7-8 combines with J gene TRBJ1-6; no firm D call. Germline values: CDR1 SGHVS, CDR2 FQNEAQ. CDR3 size: 17 residues. Trimming cost V 4 bases and J 0 bases, with 13 bases left between them. The CDR3 here is CASSSVGIGSYNSPLHF. The CDR3 nucleotides are TGTGCCAGCAGCTCCGTGGGCATTGGCTCCTATAATTCACCCCTCCACTTT.

The V and J genes are TRBV4-1 and TRBJ2-7, with 12 bases identical to TRBD1. Germline assignment: CDR1 MGHRA and CDR2 YSYEKL. This CDR3 is built from 15 residues. The V and J ends lost 3 bases and 5 bases, in that order; junction bases with no gene match: 5. The CDR3 sequence: CASSQRGQGANEQYF. The CDR3 DNA is TGCGCCAGCAGCCAGCGGGGACAGGGGGCCAACGAGCAGTACTTC.

Comments on this clone: The same CDR3 is also encoded by other DNA sequences in this sample. The chain links TRBV10-3 to TRBJ2-5, with D unresolved. CDR1 and CDR2 (germline): ENHRY, SYGVKD. This CDR3 has 12 amino acids. V was cut by 2 bases and J by 5 bases, with 6 bases left in between. The CDR3 protein is CAISEDEETQYF. Written as DNA, the CDR3 is TGTGCCATCAGTGAGGATGAGGAGACCCAGTACTTC.

This chain joins TRBV9 and TRBJ1-1, with TRBD1 matching 8 bases. CDR3 size: 15 residues. The trim removed 3 bases at V and 0 bases at J, leaving 4 bases unmatched. CDR1 is SGDLS and CDR2 is YYNGEE in the germline V gene. The CDR3 is CASSEQGVMNTEAFF. The DNA of the CDR3 is TGTGCCAGCAGCGAACAGGGGGTCATGAACACTGAAGCTTTCTTT.

This chain connects TRBV19 to TRBJ1-1; 7 bases are shared with TRBD1. The CDR3 is made up of 13 amino acids. V trimming: 3 bases; J trimming: 8 bases; junction bases outside the gene matches: 6. Germline values: CDR1 LNHDA, CDR2 SQIVND (reference sequence). The CDR3 DNA sequence: TGTGCCAGTAGTATTTCCGCGGACAGGGAAGCTTTCTTT. It is translated as CASSISADREAFF.

V usage is TRBV18 and J usage is TRBJ2-2, with 10 bases aligning to TRBD2. The germline V gene encodes CDR1 KGHSH and CDR2 LQKENI. This CDR3 has 17 residues. V lost 4 bases, J lost 0 bases, and 5 bases stayed unmatched. CDR3 in amino acids: CASSRIAGGPNTGELFF. The CDR3 DNA reads as TGTGCCAGCTCACGGATAGCGGGAGGACCGAACACCGGGGAGCTGTTTTTT. Full variable domain (remainder filled in from reference TRBV18 and TRBJ2-2): NAGVMQNPRHLVRRRGQEARLRCSPMKGHSHVYWYRQLPEEGLKFMVYLQKENIIDESGMPKERFSAEFPKEGPSILRIQQVVRGDSAAYFCASSRIAGGPNTGELFFGEGSRLTVL.

A few counts support this clone. The same CDR3 can be traced to other DNA sequences in this sample. This chain links TRBV6-2 or TRBV6-3 with TRBJ2-2; possibly TRBD2 for D (6 bases). With 3 bases removed from V and 4 bases from J, the gap between germline ends came to 9 bases. This CDR3 comprises 14 residues. CDR1 MNHEY and CDR2 SVGEGT come from the germline V gene. The chain's CDR3 is CASSYKRVTGELFF. The CDR3, as DNA: TGTGCCAGCAGTTATAAGCGGGTCACCGGGGAGCTGTTTTTT.

The J gene is TRBJ1-2, the V gene TRBV7-2, with D uncertain. V was cut by 0 bases and J by 4 bases, with 12 bases left in between. Germline assignment: CDR1 SGHTA and CDR2 FQGNSA. The CDR3 is made up of 15 amino acids. CDR3 in DNA: TGTGCCAGCAGCTTAGCCACAGATTCCGGCTATGGCTACACCTTC. It is translated as CASSLATDSGYGYTF.

This clone was seen just once. CDR3 in amino acids: CASSLGAGPGELFF. CDR3 nucleotides: TGCGCCAGCAGCTTGGGGGCAGGGCCCGGGGAGCTGTTTTTT. The chain carries TRBV5-1 and TRBJ2-2; maybe TRBD1 (5 bases). From germline, CDR1 is SGHRS and CDR2 YFSETQ. The ends were cut back, 0 bases at V and 6 bases at J, with 9 bases in the middle. CDR3 size: 14 residues.

The chain carries TRBV10-3 and TRBJ1-1, with D perhaps matching TRBD1 (5 bases). Germline assignment: CDR1 ENHRY and CDR2 SYGVKD. Trimming removed 7 bases at V and 2 bases at J, with 8 bases between. This CDR3 spans 12 amino acids. The CDR3 DNA reads TGTGCCATCAAAGGGGAAAACACTGAAGCTTTCTTT. Encoded protein: CAIKGENTEAFF.

The chain has TRBV19 and TRBJ1-5; 7 bases are a match to TRBD1. In germline, CDR1 is LNHDA, CDR2 SQIVND (reference sequence). V trimming: 3 bases; J trimming: 9 bases; junction bases outside the gene matches: 11. The CDR3 contains 15 residues. The CDR3 DNA sequence: TGTGCCAGTAGTATTTCGGGACAGAGTAGATCGCCCCAGCATTTT. Amino acids: CASSISGQSRSPQHF.

The rearrangement uses TRBV29-1 and TRBJ2-1; D is perhaps TRBD2 (5 bases). V lost 3 bases to trimming and J lost 8 bases, with 11 bases between them. From germline, CDR1 is SQVTM and CDR2 ANQGSEA. This CDR3 region has 12 residues. In DNA form, the CDR3 reads TGCAGCGTTGAGAGGGAGAGATATGAGCAGTTCTTC. Translation gives CSVERERYEQFF.

This sequence joins TRBV7-9 and TRBJ1-6; D ambiguous. Germline CDR1 and CDR2: SEHNR and FQNEAQ (reference sequence). CDR3 length: 15 amino acids. V was cut by 5 bases and J by 8 bases, with 16 bases left in between. The CDR3 sequence: CASSPDPQRDSPLHF. The CDR3 nucleotides are TGTGCCAGCAGCCCGGACCCCCAGCGGGATTCACCCCTCCACTTT.

Only one count was recorded for this clone. The rearrangement joins TRBV27 to TRBJ1-2; 8 bases are a match to TRBD1. The trim removed 5 bases at V and 5 bases at J, leaving 10 bases unmatched. This CDR3 is built from 15 residues. Germline CDR1 MNHEY, CDR2 SMNVEV (reference sequence). DNA of the CDR3: TGTGCCAGCAGTCTAAGACAGGGGTGGGGATATGGCTACACCTTC. Translation: CASSLRQGWGYGYTF.

V is TRBV5-1 and J is TRBJ2-2, with 9 bases aligning to TRBD2. The trim removed 1 base at V and 4 bases at J, leaving 5 bases unmatched. Germline CDR1 SGHRS, CDR2 YFSETQ. This CDR3 is built from 16 residues. The DNA of the CDR3 is TGCGCCAGCAGCTTGTCTGGGACTAGCTCCACCGGGGAGCTGTTTTTT. Translated, it gives CASSLSGTSSTGELFF. Full variable domain (remainder filled in from reference TRBV5-1 and TRBJ2-2): KAGVTQTPRYLIKTRGQQVTLSCSPISGHRSVSWYQQTPGQGLQFLFEYFSETQRNKGNFPGRFSGRQFSNSRSEMNVSTLELGDSALYLCASSLSGTSSTGELFFGEGSRLTVL.

This clone occurred many times. The chain carries TRBV6-5 and TRBJ2-1; 13 bases match TRBD2. The CDR3 length is 15 residues. V was pared by 7 bases and J by 8 bases, with 8 bases of the junction left unmatched. The germline V gene encodes CDR1 MNHEY and CDR2 SVGAGI. CDR3 in DNA: TGTGCCAGCACTACCGGACTAGCGGGAGAAGATGAGCAGTTCTTC. This translates into CASTTGLAGEDEQFF.

J is TRBJ1-2 and V is TRBV9, with TRBD1 matching 12 bases. Germline CDR1 is SGDLS and CDR2 is YYNGEE. The junction had 4 bases not matched to a gene; V was cut back by 3 bases and J by 4 bases. This CDR3 comprises 15 residues. The CDR3 nucleotides are TGTGCCAGCAGCGCGGGGACAGGGGGCGTCTATGGCTACACCTTC. This sequence encodes CASSAGTGGVYGYTF.

About this clone: The sample carries other DNA sequences with the same CDR3. V and J are TRBV27 and TRBJ2-5; 11 nucleotides line up with TRBD1. After removal of 4 bases from V and 4 bases from J, the junction contained 5 bases not matched to a gene. Germline values: CDR1 MNHEY, CDR2 SMNVEV (reference sequence). The length of the CDR3 is 15 residues. The CDR3 nucleotides read TGTGCCAGCAGTTCTGGGACAGGGGGTAGAGAGACCCAGTACTTC. This codes for CASSSGTGGRETQYF.

This clone was observed a few times. The genes are TRBV27 and TRBJ2-3; D uncertain. The CDR3 is 15 residues long. The germline V gene encodes CDR1 MNHEY and CDR2 SMNVEV (reference sequence). V was trimmed by 2 bases and J by 4 bases, leaving 13 bases between them. The CDR3 DNA reads as TGTGCCAGCAGTTTAGAGAGGTCGGGTGCAGATACGCAGTATTTT. It specifies CASSLERSGADTQYF.

The chain couples TRBV10-3 to TRBJ1-1; 7 positions match TRBD1. This CDR3 has 14 amino acids. After removal of 6 bases from V and 4 bases from J, the junction contained 8 bases not matched to a gene. In germline, CDR1 is ENHRY, CDR2 SYGVKD. The CDR3 DNA is TGTGCCATCAGGGAACAGGGGCAGGGCACTGAAGCTTTCTTT. This translates into CAIREQGQGTEAFF.